This TCR beta chain appears in the sequencing data of a study of CD8 T cells in ankylosing spondylitis. Whole-study findings and limits: Previously reported in reactive arthritis synovial fluid and blood were some of the motif variants. What appeared characteristic of ankylosing spondylitis blood was a TCR beta motif of eight highly homologous variants.

In this sample, this clonotype turned up a few times. Its antigen remains unknown. TCRdb called the 5' RACE reads again in MiXCR, with one record for every CDR3 protein. Among some 250,000 distinct CDR3 sequences, around 7.8% were seen once, and the ten largest hold over 6.5%. Per the germline V gene, CDR1 is SEHNR and CDR2 is FQNEAQ (reference sequence). V was pared by 5 bases and J by 3 bases, with 14 bases between. The CDR3 runs to 14 residues. The sample taken for sequencing was blood, either unsorted or a sorted T cell fraction (not recorded which). The rearrangement links TRBV7-9 to TRBJ2-7; D remains ambiguous. The sequence derives from a male donor with ankylosing spondylitis or in good health (not recorded which). The CDR3 protein is CASSDGNQFYEQYF. CDR3 bases: TGTGCCAGCAGCGATGGAAACCAATTCTACGAGCAGTACTTC.